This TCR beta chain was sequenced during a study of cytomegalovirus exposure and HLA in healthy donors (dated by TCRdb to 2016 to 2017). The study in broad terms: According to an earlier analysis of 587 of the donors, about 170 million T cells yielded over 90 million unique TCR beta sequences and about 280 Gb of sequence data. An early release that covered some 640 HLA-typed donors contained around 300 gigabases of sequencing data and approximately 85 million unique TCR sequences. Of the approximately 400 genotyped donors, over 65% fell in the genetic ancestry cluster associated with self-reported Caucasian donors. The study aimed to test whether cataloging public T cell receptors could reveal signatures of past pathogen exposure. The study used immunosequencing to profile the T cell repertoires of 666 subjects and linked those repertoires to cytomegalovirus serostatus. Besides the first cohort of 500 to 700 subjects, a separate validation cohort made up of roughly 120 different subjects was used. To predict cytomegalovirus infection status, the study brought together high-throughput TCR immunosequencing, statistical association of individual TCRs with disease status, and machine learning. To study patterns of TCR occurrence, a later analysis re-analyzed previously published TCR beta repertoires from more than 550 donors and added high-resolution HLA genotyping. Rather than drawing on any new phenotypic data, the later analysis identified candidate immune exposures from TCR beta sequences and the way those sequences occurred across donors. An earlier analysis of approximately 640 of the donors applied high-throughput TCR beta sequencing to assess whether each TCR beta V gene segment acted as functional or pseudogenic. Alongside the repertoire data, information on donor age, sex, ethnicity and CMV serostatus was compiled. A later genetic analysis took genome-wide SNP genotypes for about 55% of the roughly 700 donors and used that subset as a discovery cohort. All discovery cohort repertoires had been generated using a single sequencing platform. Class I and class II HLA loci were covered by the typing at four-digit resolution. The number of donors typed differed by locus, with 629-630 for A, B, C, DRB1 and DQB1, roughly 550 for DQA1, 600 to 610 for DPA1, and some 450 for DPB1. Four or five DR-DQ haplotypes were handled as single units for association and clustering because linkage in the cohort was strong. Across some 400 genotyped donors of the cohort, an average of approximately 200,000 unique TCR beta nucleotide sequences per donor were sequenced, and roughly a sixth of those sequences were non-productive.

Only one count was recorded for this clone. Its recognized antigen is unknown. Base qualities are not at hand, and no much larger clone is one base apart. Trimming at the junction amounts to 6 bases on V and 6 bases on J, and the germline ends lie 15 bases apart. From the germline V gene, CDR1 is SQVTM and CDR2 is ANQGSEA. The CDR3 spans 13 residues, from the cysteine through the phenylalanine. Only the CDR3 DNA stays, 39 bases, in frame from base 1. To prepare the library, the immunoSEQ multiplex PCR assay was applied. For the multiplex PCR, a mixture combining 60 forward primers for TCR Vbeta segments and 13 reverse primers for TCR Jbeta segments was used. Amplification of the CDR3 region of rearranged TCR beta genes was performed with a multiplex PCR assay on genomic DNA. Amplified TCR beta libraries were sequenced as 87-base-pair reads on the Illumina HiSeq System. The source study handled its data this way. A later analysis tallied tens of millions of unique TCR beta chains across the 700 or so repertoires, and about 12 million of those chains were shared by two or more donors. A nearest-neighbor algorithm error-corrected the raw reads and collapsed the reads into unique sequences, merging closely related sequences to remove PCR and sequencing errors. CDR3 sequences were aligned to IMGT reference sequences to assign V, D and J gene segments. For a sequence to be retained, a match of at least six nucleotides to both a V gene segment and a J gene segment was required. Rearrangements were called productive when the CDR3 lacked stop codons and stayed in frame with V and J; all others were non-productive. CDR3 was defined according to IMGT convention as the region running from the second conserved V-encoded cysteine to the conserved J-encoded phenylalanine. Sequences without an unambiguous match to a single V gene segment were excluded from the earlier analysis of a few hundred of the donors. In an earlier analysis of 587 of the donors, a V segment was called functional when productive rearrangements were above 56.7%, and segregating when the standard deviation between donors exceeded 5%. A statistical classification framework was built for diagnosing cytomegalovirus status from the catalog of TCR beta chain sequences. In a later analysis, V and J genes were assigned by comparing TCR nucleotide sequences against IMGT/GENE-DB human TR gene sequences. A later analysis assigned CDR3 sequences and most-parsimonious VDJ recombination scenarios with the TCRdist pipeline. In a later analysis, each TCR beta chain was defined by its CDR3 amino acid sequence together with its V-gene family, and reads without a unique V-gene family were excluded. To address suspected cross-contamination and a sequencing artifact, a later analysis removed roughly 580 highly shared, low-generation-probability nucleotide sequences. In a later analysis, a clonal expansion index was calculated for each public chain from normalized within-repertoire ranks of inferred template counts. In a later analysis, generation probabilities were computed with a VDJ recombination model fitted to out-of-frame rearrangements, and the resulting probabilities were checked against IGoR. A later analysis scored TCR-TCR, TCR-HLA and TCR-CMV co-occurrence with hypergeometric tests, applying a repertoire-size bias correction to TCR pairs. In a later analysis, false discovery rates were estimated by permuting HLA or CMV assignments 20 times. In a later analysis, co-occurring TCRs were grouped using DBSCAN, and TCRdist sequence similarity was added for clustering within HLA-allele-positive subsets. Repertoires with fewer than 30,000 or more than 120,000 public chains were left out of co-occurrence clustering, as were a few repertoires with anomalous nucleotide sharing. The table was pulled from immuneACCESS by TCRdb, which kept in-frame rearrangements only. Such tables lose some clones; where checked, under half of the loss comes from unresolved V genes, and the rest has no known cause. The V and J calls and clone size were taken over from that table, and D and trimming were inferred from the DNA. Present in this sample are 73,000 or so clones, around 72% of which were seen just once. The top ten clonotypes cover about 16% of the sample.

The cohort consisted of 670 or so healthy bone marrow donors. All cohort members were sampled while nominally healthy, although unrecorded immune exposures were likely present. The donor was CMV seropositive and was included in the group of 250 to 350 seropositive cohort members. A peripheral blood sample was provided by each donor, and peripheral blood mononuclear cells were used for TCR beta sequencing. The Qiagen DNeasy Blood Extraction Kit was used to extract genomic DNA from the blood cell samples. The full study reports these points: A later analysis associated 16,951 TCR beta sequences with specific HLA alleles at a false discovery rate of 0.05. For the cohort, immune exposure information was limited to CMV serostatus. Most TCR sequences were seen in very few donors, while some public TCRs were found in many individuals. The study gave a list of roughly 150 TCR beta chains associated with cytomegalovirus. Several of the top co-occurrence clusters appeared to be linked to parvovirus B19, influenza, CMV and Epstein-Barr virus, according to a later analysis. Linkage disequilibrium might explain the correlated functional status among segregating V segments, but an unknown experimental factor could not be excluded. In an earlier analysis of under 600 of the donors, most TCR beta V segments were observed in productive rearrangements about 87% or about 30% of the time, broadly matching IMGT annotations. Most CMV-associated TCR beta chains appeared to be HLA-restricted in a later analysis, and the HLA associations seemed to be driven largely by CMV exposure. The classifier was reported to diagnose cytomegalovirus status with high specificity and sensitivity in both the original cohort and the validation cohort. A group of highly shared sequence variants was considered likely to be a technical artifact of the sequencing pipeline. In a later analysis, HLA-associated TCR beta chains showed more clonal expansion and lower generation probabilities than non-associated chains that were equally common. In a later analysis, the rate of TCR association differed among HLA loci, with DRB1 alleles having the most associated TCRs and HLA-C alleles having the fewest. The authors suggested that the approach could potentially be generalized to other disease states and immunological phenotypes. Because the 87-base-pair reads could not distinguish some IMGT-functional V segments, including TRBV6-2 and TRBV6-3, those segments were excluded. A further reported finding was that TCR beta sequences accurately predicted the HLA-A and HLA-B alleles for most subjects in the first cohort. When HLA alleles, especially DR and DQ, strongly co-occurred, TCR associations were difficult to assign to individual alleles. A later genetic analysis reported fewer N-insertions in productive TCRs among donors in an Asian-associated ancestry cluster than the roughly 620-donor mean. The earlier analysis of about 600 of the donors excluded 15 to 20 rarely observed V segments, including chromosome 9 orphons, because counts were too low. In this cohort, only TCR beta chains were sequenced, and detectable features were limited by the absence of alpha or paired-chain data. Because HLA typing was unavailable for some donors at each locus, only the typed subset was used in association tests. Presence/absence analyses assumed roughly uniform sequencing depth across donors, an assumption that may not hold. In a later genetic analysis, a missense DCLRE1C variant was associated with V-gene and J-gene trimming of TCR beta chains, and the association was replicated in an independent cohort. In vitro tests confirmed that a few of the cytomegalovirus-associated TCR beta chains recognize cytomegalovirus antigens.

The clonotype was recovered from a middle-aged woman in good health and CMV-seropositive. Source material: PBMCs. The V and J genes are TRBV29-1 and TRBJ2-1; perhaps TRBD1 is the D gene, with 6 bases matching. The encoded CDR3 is CSVAGDVGNEQFF. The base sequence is TGCAGCGTAGCAGGGGACGTGGGCAATGAGCAGTTCTTC.